This paragraph reports one TCR beta chain. This clonotype was recorded a few times. Its antigen is still unknown. The record has no base qualities; no much larger clone is one base away. This entry comes from a study of T-cell reconstitution after alpha-beta-depleted transplantation in children (dated by TCRdb to 2015 to 2016). Regarding the complete study: T-cell immune reconstitution after TCRalphabeta/CD19-depleted allogeneic hematopoietic cell transplantation in children was quantitatively tracked in the study by means of TCR repertoire profiling.

Libraries were prepared through PCR. Sequencing instrument: Illumina HiSeq 2500. To normalize quantification of the TCRbeta repertoire, the TCR libraries were built with molecular barcoding that relied on unique molecular identifiers. The raw public data were reprocessed by TCRdb itself: fastp quality trimming at Q25, MiXCR clonotype calling, in-frame beta chains only. Each entry is one CDR3 protein sequence, shown with its most common DNA and genes. The sample data list some 500,000 distinct CDR3 sequences, and about 30% of these were observed just once. The ten largest clones take up about 2.3% of the sample. The sequences come from PBMCs from the stem cell graft donor, collected from the stem cell graft. This TCR came from a human donor who donated a stem cell graft to a child with aplastic anemia.

The CDR3 protein is CATLTGDEEQYV. The nucleotide sequence is TGTGCCACGCTAACAGGGGACGAAGAGCAGTACGTC. Recombination linked TRBV24-1 to TRBJ2-7, and 7 bases in between align with TRBD1. The germline V gene supplies CDR1 KGHDR and CDR2 SFDVKD. The CDR3 runs 12 residues from the cysteine to the valine. Left in the record is the CDR3 DNA by itself, 36 bases read in frame from the first base. V is cut back by 10 bases and J by 7 bases, with 9 bases in the junction unmatched.